The 30 T cell receptor beta chains given below trace back to one sample, sequenced in a study of T-cell memory formation after mild COVID-19. MiXCR, run by TCRdb on the 5' RACE reads, gives a single entry per CDR3 protein. Of about 620,000 distinct CDR3 sequences listed, under 20% were seen once; the top ten hold 12%. Sample: PBMCs or a T cell subset sorted from them (not recorded which). The receptors shown here come from an adult woman who had mild COVID-19 (a few samples of this study predate the infection). Cell type and time point are not known.

This clonotype was detected a few times. The chain carries TRBV5-1 and TRBJ2-7, with TRBD1 identical over 7 bases. The CDR3 has 14 amino acids. The germline gives CDR1 SGHRS, CDR2 YFSETQ. V was clipped by 3 bases and J by 3 bases; unmatched bases: 6. CDR3 DNA sequence: TGCGCCAGCAGCTCCGGGACAGATTACTACGAGCAGTACTTC. It yields the protein CASSSGTDYYEQYF.

The chain carries TRBV18 and TRBJ2-7; D ambiguous. Germline assignment: CDR1 KGHSH and CDR2 LQKENI. The CDR3 spans 12 residues. V lost 4 bases, J lost 6 bases, and 10 bases lay in between. The CDR3 nucleotides read TGTGCCAGCTCACAGACGTTGCGCGAGCAGTACTTC. Its protein product is CASSQTLREQYF.

The rearrangement links TRBV9 to TRBJ2-1, with D uncertain. CDR1 and CDR2 (germline): SGDLS, YYNGEE. The CDR3 sequence is 16 residues long. V was pared by 4 bases and J by 7 bases, with 21 bases between. The CDR3, as DNA: TGTGCCAGCAGCCCATCGGCGCTAGTTACCGGAAATGAGCAGTTCTTC. Translated: CASSPSALVTGNEQFF.

This clonotype showed up many times. This rearrangement joins TRBV7-3 to TRBJ1-2; the D gene is possibly TRBD1 (5 bases). The germline V gene encodes CDR1 SGHTA and CDR2 FQGTGA. Trimming removed 5 bases at V and 3 bases at J, with 10 bases between. The CDR3 is 13 residues long. In nucleotides, the CDR3 is TGTGCCAGCAGCGAGGGGCCCGACTATGGCTACACCTTC. Its translation is CASSEGPDYGYTF.

This clonotype was detected only a few times. The rearrangement links TRBV24-1 to TRBJ1-2; D may be TRBD1 (5 bases). The CDR3 extends over 13 amino acids. V gave up 6 bases and J gave up 8 bases, with 15 bases separating them. Germline CDR1 KGHDR, CDR2 SFDVKD. The CDR3 reads CATSPGRLLGYTF. DNA for the CDR3: TGTGCCACCAGTCCGGGACGGCTTTTGGGCTACACCTTC.

This sequence joins TRBV4-3 and TRBJ2-7, with D unclear. The CDR3 totals 14 residues. Germline-derived CDR1 and CDR2 are LGHNA and YSLEER. Trimming left V 1 base short and J 6 bases short, with 13 bases between. This CDR3 reads CASSQGASPGEQYF. CDR3 bases: TGCGCCAGCAGCCAAGGAGCGTCCCCCGGCGAGCAGTACTTC.

This clonotype showed up just a few times. The gene calls are TRBV4-3 and TRBJ2-1, with 10 nucleotides matching TRBD1. The CDR3 is 15 amino acids. Germline CDR1 and CDR2: LGHNA and YSLEER. J gave up 8 bases and V 3 bases, and 7 bases lay outside the gene matches. The CDR3 sequence is CASSHSGTGVDEQFF. In nucleotides, the CDR3 is TGCGCCAGCAGCCACTCCGGGACAGGGGTAGATGAGCAGTTCTTC.

The chain has TRBV11-2 and TRBJ1-2; D gene unclear. Trimming pared 1 base from V and 8 bases from J, leaving 11 bases between. Germline assignment: CDR1 SGHAT and CDR2 FQNNGV. The CDR3 has 13 amino acids. The CDR3 sequence is CASSLAPQRGYTF. CDR3 DNA sequence: TGTGCCAGCAGCTTAGCTCCTCAGAGGGGCTACACCTTC. The variable domain in full, with the rest retrieved from reference TRBV11-2 and TRBJ1-2, is EAGVAQSPRYKIIEKRQSVAFWCNPISGHATLYWYQQILGQGPKLLIQFQNNGVVDDSQLPKDRFSAERLKGVDSTLKIQPAKLEDSAVYLCASSLAPQRGYTFGSGTRLTVV.

On this clonotype itself: The junction departs from the called germline gene at one end, perhaps through a read error. The V and J genes are TRBV7-7 and TRBJ2-7; D uncertain. Germline V gene data show CDR1 as SSHAT and CDR2 as FNYEAQ (reference sequence). The CDR3 covers 14 residues. The chain's CDR3 is CASSLGPNVHEQYF. The CDR3 DNA sequence: TGTGCTAGCAGCTTAGGGCCTAACGTCCACGAGCAGTACTTC.

The gene calls are TRBV4-1 and TRBJ2-1, with D uncertain. The CDR3 spans 17 residues. Trimming removed 1 base from V and 4 bases from J, with 17 bases in between. Germline V gene data show CDR1 as MGHRA and CDR2 as YSYEKL. The CDR3 region is CASSQGTLVGMYNEQFF. In DNA form, the CDR3 reads TGCGCCAGCAGCCAAGGGACCCTAGTAGGGATGTACAATGAGCAGTTCTTC.

The chain links TRBV29-1 to TRBJ2-1, with 7 bases lining up with TRBD2. This CDR3 region has 13 residues. J gave up 5 bases and V 8 bases, and 9 bases lay outside the gene matches. Looked up from germline, CDR1 is SQVTM and CDR2 is ANQGSEA. CDR3 bases: TGCAGCTCTCCGGGACTAACAGACAATGAGCAGTTCTTC. This translates into CSSPGLTDNEQFF.

This clonotype was counted between two and nine times. The chain links TRBV2 to TRBJ1-1; D gene ambiguous. CDR3 length: 14 amino acids. Trimming left V 5 bases short and J 1 base short, with 11 bases between. Germline loops: CDR1 SNHLY, CDR2 FYNNEI. Here the CDR3 DNA reads TGTGCCAGCAGTATGACACCCCGGAACACTGAAGCTTTCTTT. It codes for CASSMTPRNTEAFF.

A few counts support this clonotype. This rearrangement joins TRBV7-3 to TRBJ2-2; tentative D call: TRBD1 (5 bases). The germline CDR1 and CDR2 sequences are SGHTA and FQGTGA. V was pared by 6 bases and J by 7 bases, with 15 bases between. The CDR3 runs to 14 residues. The CDR3 DNA is TGTGCCAGCAGAAACCCAGGGTTAGGCGGGGAGCTGTTTTTT. It codes for CASRNPGLGGELFF.

This clonotype has more than one count but fewer than ten. V gene TRBV10-3 combines with J gene TRBJ2-7; no clear D. V dropped 9 bases and J dropped 1 base, with 13 bases sitting between them. The CDR3 totals 13 residues. Germline CDR1 is ENHRY and CDR2 is SYGVKD. The CDR3 nucleotides are TGTGCCATGGGCGGAGACGGGTCCTACGAGCAGTACTTC. Its protein is CAMGGDGSYEQYF.

The sample holds a few counts of this clonotype. The chain couples TRBV11-2 to TRBJ2-1; no clear D gene. This CDR3 has 13 residues. Germline V gene sequence: CDR1 SGHAT, CDR2 FQNNGV. Between the trimmed V and J ends, which lost 4 bases and 2 bases, there was a span of 6 bases. The CDR3 DNA reads TGTGCCAGCAGCTCTAGGGCCTACAATGAGCAGTTCTTC. It is translated as CASSSRAYNEQFF.

The genes are TRBV11-1 and TRBJ2-1, with 9 bases lining up with TRBD2. Germline lookup yields CDR1 SGHAT and CDR2 FQDESV (reference sequence). The CDR3 sequence is 15 residues long. The ends lost 3 bases at V and 4 bases at J; junction bases unmatched: 4. This CDR3 is CASSFGTSTYNEQFF. CDR3 coding DNA: TGTGCCAGCAGCTTTGGGACTAGCACGTACAATGAGCAGTTCTTC.

This clonotype was counted only a few times. This sequence joins TRBV5-4 and TRBJ2-7; TRBD2 agrees at 14 bases. J lost 3 bases, V lost 5 bases, and 7 bases had no gene match. The CDR3 runs 16 residues. Germline V CDR1 and CDR2: SGHNT, YYREEE (reference sequence). Here the CDR3 reads CASSEKGTSGSYEQYF. Here the CDR3 DNA reads TGTGCCAGCAGTGAAAAAGGGACTAGCGGGAGCTACGAGCAGTACTTC.

This clonotype was observed a few times. The chain has TRBV29-1 and TRBJ2-7; TRBD1 might be the D (6 bases). In germline, CDR1 is SQVTM, CDR2 ANQGSEA. CDR3 length equals 15 residues. Trimming removed 8 bases at V and 3 bases at J, with 23 bases between. Here the CDR3 reads CSPVRGPARNYEQYF. The CDR3 DNA sequence: TGCAGCCCTGTCAGGGGCCCCGCACGAAACTACGAGCAGTACTTC.

V usage is TRBV6-5 and J usage is TRBJ1-2; 10 bases are a match to TRBD1. Germline CDR1 and CDR2: MNHEY and SVGAGI. J gave up 8 bases and V 5 bases, and 8 bases lay outside the gene matches. The CDR3 is 14 amino acids. The CDR3 protein is CASSPDRGRGGYTF. The CDR3 DNA follows: TGTGCCAGCAGTCCCGACAGGGGGCGAGGGGGCTACACCTTC.

The chain couples TRBV14 to TRBJ1-1, with D perhaps TRBD1 (5 bases). V was pared by 1 base and J by 5 bases, with 8 bases between. The CDR3 length is 13 residues. CDR1 and CDR2 (germline): SGHDN, FVKESK. CDR3 in DNA: TGTGCCAGCAGCCAAGCTAAGGGGACTGAAGCTTTCTTT. Translation: CASSQAKGTEAFF.

The rearrangement links TRBV2 to TRBJ2-7; the match to TRBD2 covers 11 bases. Germline loops: CDR1 SNHLY, CDR2 FYNNEI. This CDR3 region has 14 residues. V shed 7 bases, J shed 3 bases, and the junction held 5 bases outside the gene matches. CDR3 loop: CASTAGLAGYEQYF. CDR3 sequence (DNA): TGTGCCAGCACCGCTGGACTAGCGGGCTACGAGCAGTACTTC.

This chain links TRBV12-3 or TRBV12-4 with TRBJ2-1, with 8 bases aligning to TRBD2. The CDR3 covers 14 residues. The J segment lost 8 bases and the V segment lost 1 base, leaving 4 bases of the junction unmatched. This chain's CDR3 is CASSLGLATDEQFF. In DNA, the CDR3 is TGTGCCAGCAGTTTAGGACTAGCGACGGATGAGCAGTTCTTC.

This chain links TRBV12-3 or TRBV12-4 with TRBJ2-7, with 9 bases matching TRBD1. The CDR3 extends over 14 amino acids. After removal of 3 bases from V and 4 bases from J, the junction contained 4 bases not matched to a gene. The CDR3 protein is CASSFAGQGYEQYF. CDR3 bases: TGTGCCAGCAGTTTTGCGGGACAGGGTTACGAGCAGTACTTC.

This clonotype has a count of ten or more. This sequence joins TRBV12-3 or TRBV12-4 and TRBJ2-7; weak D call: TRBD2 (6 bases). Trimming took off 7 bases at V and 1 base at J, with 11 bases between the two ends. The CDR3 extends over 13 amino acids. CDR3 loop: CASTPAGSYEQYF. CDR3 sequence (DNA): TGTGCCAGCACCCCCGCGGGGTCCTACGAGCAGTACTTC.

The sample holds a few counts of this clonotype. This chain links TRBV20-1 with TRBJ2-1; perhaps TRBD2 as D (5 bases). This CDR3 contains 14 residues. V was clipped by 0 bases and J by 9 bases, with 15 bases between them. Germline V gene lookup returns CDR1 DFQATT and CDR2 SNEGSKA (reference sequence). CDR3 residues: CSARDEEGPGEQFF. The CDR3 bases are TGCAGTGCTAGAGATGAAGAGGGCCCGGGTGAGCAGTTCTTC.

The sample holds a few counts of this clonotype. This chain joins TRBV18 and TRBJ2-3, with D possibly matching TRBD2 (5 bases). V gave up 0 bases and J gave up 4 bases, with 8 bases separating them. Germline V lookup: CDR1 KGHSH, CDR2 LQKENI. This CDR3 is built from 14 residues. CDR3 sequence: CASSPPPGADTQYF. The CDR3 nucleotides are TGTGCCAGCTCACCACCGCCCGGGGCAGATACGCAGTATTTT.

This chain links TRBV25-1 with TRBJ1-4; perhaps TRBD1 as D (5 bases). The CDR3 extends over 20 amino acids. Deletions cut 3 bases from V and 8 bases from J, with 31 bases between. CDR1 is MGHDK and CDR2 is SYGVNS in the germline V gene. In DNA, the CDR3 is TGTGCCAGCAGTGACACCACACTTGGGGCGGTGAAAGGGCCGGAAGAAAAACTGTTTTTT. Its translation: CASSDTTLGAVKGPEEKLFF.

The chain has TRBV9 and TRBJ1-1, with D possibly being TRBD1 (6 bases). The CDR3 runs 15 residues. Germline CDR1 is SGDLS and CDR2 is YYNGEE. Trimming removed 1 base from V and 7 bases from J, with 17 bases in between. CDR3 bases: TGTGCCAGCAGCGTAAATTACAATACAGGGCTTGAAGCTTTCTTT. Translation gives CASSVNYNTGLEAFF.

The gene calls are TRBV20-1 and TRBJ2-1; 12 bases are a match to TRBD2. CDR3 length: 15 residues. Unmatched junction bases numbered 6, after V lost 4 bases and J lost 5 bases. From germline, CDR1 is DFQATT and CDR2 SNEGSKA (reference sequence). CDR3 DNA sequence: TGCAGTGCTATCCTAGCGGGGGGGCCCCACAATGAGCAGTTCTTC. This codes for CSAILAGGPHNEQFF.

This clonotype was found many times. V is TRBV3-1 and J is TRBJ2-1; D perhaps matches TRBD2 (7 bases). Trimming cost V 4 bases and J 3 bases, with 13 bases left between them. CDR3 length: 15 amino acids. In germline, CDR1 is LGHDT, CDR2 YNNKEL (reference sequence). CDR3 in amino acids: CASSPGGGSYNEQFF. The CDR3 bases are TGTGCCAGCAGCCCGGGGGGCGGGAGCTACAATGAGCAGTTCTTC.